Following are 10 T cell receptor beta chains from one sample sequenced in a study of cytomegalovirus exposure and HLA in healthy donors. The method was immunoSEQ multiplex PCR; TCRdb's version includes in-frame clones alone and lacks a portion of them. The table lists roughly 80,000 clones, roughly 94% of them singletons. The sequencing sample was made of PBMCs. The receptors were gathered from a woman aged 18-29 years in good health and CMV-seropositive.

The genes are TRBV19 and TRBJ2-2, with D possibly being TRBD1 (6 bases). With 5 bases removed from V and 4 bases from J, the gap between germline ends came to 20 bases. CDR1 is LNHDA and CDR2 is SQIVND in the germline V gene (reference sequence). CDR3 length: 17 residues. CDR3: CASSHYYRELGTGELFF. The CDR3 bases are TGTGCCAGTAGTCACTACTACAGGGAATTGGGCACCGGGGAGCTGTTTTTT.

The chain couples TRBV6-5 to TRBJ2-1, with 7 bases that match TRBD1. In germline, CDR1 is MNHEY, CDR2 SVGAGI. V lost 6 bases, J lost 8 bases, and 10 bases stayed unmatched. The CDR3 totals 14 residues. DNA for the CDR3: TGTGCCAGCAGGCTGGGACAGCATCTCCATGAGCAGTTCTTC. This translates into CASRLGQHLHEQFF.

V and J are TRBV7-9 and TRBJ2-3; 8 positions agree with TRBD2. Germline V CDR1 and CDR2: SEHNR, FQNEAQ (reference sequence). This CDR3 is 15 amino acids long. Trimming removed 1 base from V and 2 bases from J; junction bases left unmatched: 2. The CDR3 reads CASSLGGGTTDTQYF. The CDR3 DNA reads TGTGCCAGCAGCTTAGGCGGGGGGACCACAGATACGCAGTATTTT. Using reference TRBV7-9 and TRBJ2-3 for the parts outside the CDR3, the full variable domain is DTGVSQNPRHKITKRGQNVTFRCDPISEHNRLYWYRQTLGQGPEFLTYFQNEAQLEKSRLLSDRFSAERPKGSFSTLEIQRTEQGDSAMYLCASSLGGGTTDTQYFGPGTRLTVL.

This chain uses TRBV6-5 with TRBJ2-5; D might be TRBD2 (6 bases). The V gene lost 11 bases and the J gene lost 11 bases, with 21 bases spanning the gap. The CDR3 runs 12 residues. The germline V gene encodes CDR1 MNHEY and CDR2 SVGAGI. The CDR3 sequence: CAASGTRGEQYF. For the CDR3, the DNA is TGTGCCGCCTCCGGGACCCGCGGGGAGCAGTACTTC.

The chain recombines TRBV2 with TRBJ1-2; D not resolved. The CDR3 contains 15 residues. Germline lookup yields CDR1 SNHLY and CDR2 FYNNEI. V lost 10 bases, J lost 5 bases, and 23 bases lay in between. CDR3 loop: CAIIKRYSLTYGYTF. The CDR3 coding sequence is TGTGCCATCATTAAAAGGTACAGCCTTACTTATGGCTACACCTTC.

The chain links TRBV4-1 to TRBJ1-4, with 8 bases aligning to TRBD1. Losses at the gene ends were 4 bases for V and 7 bases for J; bases not matched to a gene: 2. Germline-derived CDR1 and CDR2 are MGHRA and YSYEKL. This CDR3 is built from 13 residues. CDR3 sequence reads: CASSLTGAEKLFF. For the CDR3, the DNA is TGCGCCAGCAGCCTGACAGGGGCTGAAAAACTGTTTTTT.

The V and J genes are TRBV25-1 and TRBJ2-3; TRBD1 matches 8 bases. The CDR3 totals 17 residues. Germline trimming cut 2 bases from V and 1 base from J; bases unmatched to any gene: 8. The germline CDR1 and CDR2 sequences are MGHDK and SYGVNS. The CDR3 DNA follows: TGTGCCAGCAGTGAAGGAGTGGGGACAGGACGCACAGATACGCAGTATTTT. It translates to CASSEGVGTGRTDTQYF.

Of note for this clone: This sample also contains other DNA sequences that code for the same CDR3. The gene calls are TRBV4-3 and TRBJ2-7; 8 bases are a match to TRBD1. Germline V gene sequence: CDR1 LGHNA, CDR2 YSLEER. The CDR3 consists of 15 residues. Trimming took 3 bases from V and 1 from J; bases not matched to a gene: 5. The CDR3 is CASSHSGTGSYEQYF. In nucleotides, the CDR3 is TGCGCCAGCAGCCATTCAGGGACAGGATCCTACGAGCAGTACTTC.

Here the CDR3 reads CASSPGAGTSLGQPQHF. DNA for the CDR3: TGCGCCAGCAGCCCTGGCGCGGGTACTAGTCTCGGGCAGCCCCAGCATTTT. The chain combines TRBV4-1 with TRBJ1-5; D not resolved. Germline loops: CDR1 MGHRA, CDR2 YSYEKL. V was shortened by 4 bases and J by 7 bases, with 23 bases between the two germline ends. The CDR3 length is 17 residues.

The CDR3 nucleotides are TGCGCCAGCAGCCAAGAAGGAGGAGACGGAAACACCATATATTTT. Its translation is CASSQEGGDGNTIYF. V gene TRBV4-3 combines with J gene TRBJ1-3, with unresolved D. Trimming shortened V by 0 bases and J by 4 bases, and 10 bases separated the two germline ends. The CDR3 extends over 15 amino acids. Germline assignment: CDR1 LGHNA and CDR2 YSLEER.